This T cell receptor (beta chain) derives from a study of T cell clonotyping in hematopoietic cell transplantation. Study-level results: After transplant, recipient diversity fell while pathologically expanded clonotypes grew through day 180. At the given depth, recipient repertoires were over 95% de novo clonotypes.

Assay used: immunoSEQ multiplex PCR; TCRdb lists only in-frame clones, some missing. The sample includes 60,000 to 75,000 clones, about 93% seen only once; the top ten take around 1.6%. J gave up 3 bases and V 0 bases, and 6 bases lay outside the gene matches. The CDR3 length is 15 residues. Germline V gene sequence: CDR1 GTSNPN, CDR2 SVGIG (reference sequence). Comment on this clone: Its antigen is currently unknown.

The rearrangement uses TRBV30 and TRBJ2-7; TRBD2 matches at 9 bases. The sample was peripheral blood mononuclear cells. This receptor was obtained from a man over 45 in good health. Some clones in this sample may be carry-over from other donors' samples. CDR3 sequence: CAWSVKRREGYEQYF. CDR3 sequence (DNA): TGTGCCTGGAGTGTGAAGAGGCGGGAGGGCTACGAGCAGTACTTC.